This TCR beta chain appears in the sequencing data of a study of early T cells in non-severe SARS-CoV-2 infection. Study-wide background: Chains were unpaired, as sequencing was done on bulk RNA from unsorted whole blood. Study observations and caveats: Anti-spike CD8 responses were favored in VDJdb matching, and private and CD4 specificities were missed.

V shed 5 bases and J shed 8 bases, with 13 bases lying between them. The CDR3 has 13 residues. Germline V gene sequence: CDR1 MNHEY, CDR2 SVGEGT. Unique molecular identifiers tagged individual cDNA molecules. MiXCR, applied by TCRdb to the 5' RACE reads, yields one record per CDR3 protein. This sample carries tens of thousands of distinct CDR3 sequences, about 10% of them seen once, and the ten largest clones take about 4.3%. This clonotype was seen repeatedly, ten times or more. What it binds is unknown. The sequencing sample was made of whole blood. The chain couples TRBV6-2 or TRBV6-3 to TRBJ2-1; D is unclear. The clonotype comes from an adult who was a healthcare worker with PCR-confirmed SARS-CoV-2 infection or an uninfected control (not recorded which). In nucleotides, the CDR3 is TGTGCCAGCAGTAACATTCCTCGCCATGAGCAGTTCTTC. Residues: CASSNIPRHEQFF.